This T cell receptor (beta chain) comes out of a study of OX40 agonist ivuxolimab in advanced cancers. Study findings and constraints: Determination of antigen specificity was not performed for the expanded peripheral T cells.

On this clone: The antigen is unknown.

Some clones are missing from TCRdb's copy, which holds only in-frame ones; the method was immunoSEQ multiplex PCR. The sample gives 65,000 to 80,000 clones, approximately 78% of which show up once; around 6.7% is in the top ten. This specimen consisted of CD4+ or CD8+ T cells sorted from blood, obtained in a trial of the OX40 agonist ivuxolimab. This receptor was identified in an adult with an advanced solid tumor such as melanoma, head and neck, liver or kidney cancer.

CDR3 DNA sequence: TGTGCCAGCAGCCCCCTGACAGGGGCGAACACCGGGGAGCTGTTTTTT. Its translation: CASSPLTGANTGELFF. This sequence joins TRBV7-2 and TRBJ2-2; 8 positions agree with TRBD1. This CDR3 is 16 amino acids long. J gave up 0 bases and V 5 bases, and 5 bases lay outside the gene matches. CDR1 and CDR2 from the germline V gene are SGHTA and FQGNSA.